These 22 T cell receptor beta chains were all obtained from the same sample, sequenced in a study of cytomegalovirus exposure and HLA in healthy donors. This PCR relied on a set of 60 Vbeta primers and 13 Jbeta primers. Data came from immunoSEQ multiplex PCR; TCRdb stores just in-frame clones and leaves some out. In the table there are about 140,000 clones, 60% to 80% of which are singletons. The sequenced sample consisted of PBMCs. The receptor source for this set is a male donor in good health and CMV-seronegative.

The chain has TRBV6-4 and TRBJ1-1; D not certain. CDR3 length: 17 amino acids. Germline V lookup: CDR1 MRHNA, CDR2 SNTAGT. V lost 2 bases and J 5 bases, leaving 21 bases between the germline ends. The CDR3 DNA is TGTGCCAGCAGTGACCCCCTCCCAAGTGGGTCGGGGACTGAAGCTTTCTTT. It specifies CASSDPLPSGSGTEAFF.

V is TRBV14 and J is TRBJ1-2; D remains unclear. V was trimmed by 2 bases and J by 6 bases, leaving 28 bases between them. Germline V gene data show CDR1 as SGHDN and CDR2 as FVKESK. CDR3 length: 19 residues. Here the CDR3 reads CASSQLEGPVGFGKNGYTF. The CDR3 coding sequence is TGTGCCAGCAGCCAATTGGAGGGCCCAGTGGGGTTCGGGAAGAATGGCTACACCTTC.

This clone was picked up a small number of times. The V gene is TRBV28, the J gene TRBJ1-4, with D tentatively TRBD1 (6 bases). The CDR3 contains 15 residues. The germline gives CDR1 MDHEN, CDR2 SYDVKM. V was pared by 3 bases and J by 8 bases, with 16 bases between. CDR3 amino acids: CASSFLSTGHEKLFF. In DNA, the CDR3 is TGTGCCAGCAGTTTCCTAAGTACAGGGCACGAAAAACTGTTTTTT.

The chain links TRBV18 to TRBJ1-3; D ambiguous. Germline CDR1 KGHSH, CDR2 LQKENI. V was cut by 2 bases and J by 2 bases, with 10 bases left in between. The CDR3 covers 15 residues. CDR3 coding DNA: TGTGCCAGCTCACCAGGTCTGGGCGCTGGAAACACCATATATTTT. It codes for CASSPGLGAGNTIYF.

V is TRBV10-3 and J is TRBJ2-3, with 9 bases that match TRBD2. Germline values: CDR1 ENHRY, CDR2 SYGVKD. The CDR3 extends over 19 amino acids. Trimming took 3 bases from V and 1 from J; bases not matched to a gene: 14. DNA of the CDR3: TGTGCCATCAGTGAAAGGGTGGCGGGGGGGCCGATTGGCACAGATACGCAGTATTTT. It encodes CAISERVAGGPIGTDTQYF.

This clone has just a few counts. V is TRBV7-3 and J is TRBJ2-7; a possible D gene is TRBD2 (6 bases). The CDR3 loop spans 15 amino acids. In germline, CDR1 is SGHTA, CDR2 FQGTGA. V was pared by 6 bases and J by 9 bases, with 24 bases between. This CDR3 reads CASRPPRGRGKGQYF. For the CDR3, the DNA is TGTGCCAGCAGACCCCCCCGCGGGCGGGGTAAGGGGCAGTACTTC.

V usage is TRBV6-7 and J usage is TRBJ2-5; D possibly corresponds to TRBD2 (6 bases). TRBV6-7 is an ORF, with its function uncertain. The germline V and J ends were trimmed by 10 bases and 2 bases, with 20 bases remaining between them. CDR3 length equals 15 residues. This CDR3 reads CANPPGAGRQETQYF. For the CDR3, the DNA is TGTGCCAACCCCCCCGGGGCGGGACGGCAAGAGACCCAGTACTTC.

The chain recombines TRBV30 with TRBJ1-5, with D hard to call. The germline V gene has CDR1 GTSNPN and CDR2 SVGIG (reference sequence). Trimming pared 1 base from V and 3 bases from J, leaving 7 bases between. The CDR3 has 13 amino acids. Here the CDR3 DNA reads TGTGCCTGGAGTGGAGGCCCCAATCAGCCCCAGCATTTT. Translating it yields CAWSGGPNQPQHF.

The chain is built from TRBV30 and TRBJ1-1; 7 bases match TRBD1. Losses at the gene ends were 4 bases for V and 4 bases for J; bases not matched to a gene: 9. Per the germline V gene, CDR1 is GTSNPN and CDR2 is SVGIG (reference sequence). The CDR3 extends over 14 amino acids. In nucleotides, the CDR3 is TGTGCCTGGAAAGTGGGATACAGGGGCACTGAAGCTTTCTTT. Its translation is CAWKVGYRGTEAFF. Together with reference TRBV30 and TRBJ1-1, the CDR3 gives the full variable domain: SQTIHQWPATLVQPVGSPLSLECTVEGTSNPNLYWYRQAAGRGLQLLFYSVGIGQISSEVPQNLSASRPQDRQFILSSKKLLLSDSGFYLCAWKVGYRGTEAFFGQGTRLTVV.

V usage is TRBV9 and J usage is TRBJ2-1; perhaps TRBD2 as D (6 bases). Germline CDR1 is SGDLS and CDR2 is YYNGEE. V lost 4 bases and J lost 6, with 17 bases in between. This CDR3 is 15 amino acids long. For the CDR3, the DNA is TGTGCCAGCAGCCCCCGGGACTTACCCTCCAATGAGCAGTTCTTC. It codes for CASSPRDLPSNEQFF.

The chain carries TRBV25-1 and TRBJ1-2; TRBD1 is a possible D gene (6 bases). The germline CDR1 and CDR2 sequences are MGHDK and SYGVNS. The V end lost 7 bases, the J end lost 7 bases, and 19 bases lay between the germline ends. The CDR3 loop spans 14 amino acids. CDR3 loop: CASTPGWQGFGYTF. CDR3 bases: TGTGCCAGCACCCCTGGTTGGCAGGGGTTTGGCTACACCTTC.

The chain combines TRBV7-2 with TRBJ1-1; 7 nucleotides align to TRBD1. V trimming: 3 bases; J trimming: 5 bases; junction bases outside the gene matches: 3. CDR3 length equals 13 residues. Looked up from germline, CDR1 is SGHTA and CDR2 is FQGNSA. The DNA for the CDR3 is TGTGCCAGCAGCTTCCGACAGGGAACTGAAGCTTTCTTT. Translation: CASSFRQGTEAFF.

J is TRBJ1-2 and V is TRBV6-5; D is unclear. Germline-derived CDR1 and CDR2 are MNHEY and SVGAGI. This CDR3 region has 13 residues. Trimming took off 5 bases at V and 3 bases at J, with 10 bases between the two ends. Here the CDR3 DNA reads TGTGCCAGCAGTATACTCCCTCACTATGGCTACACCTTC. It encodes CASSILPHYGYTF.

This chain joins TRBV28 and TRBJ2-7, with TRBD2 identical over 12 bases. The germline gives CDR1 MDHEN, CDR2 SYDVKM. The J segment lost 0 bases and the V segment lost 5 bases, leaving 5 bases of the junction unmatched. The length of the CDR3 is 16 residues. The CDR3 loop reads CASSQTSGGSSYEQYF. The CDR3, as DNA: TGTGCCAGCAGTCAAACTAGCGGGGGGAGCTCCTACGAGCAGTACTTC. Together with reference TRBV28 and TRBJ2-7, the CDR3 gives the full variable domain: DVKVTQSSRYLVKRTGEKVFLECVQDMDHENMFWYRQDPGLGLRLIYFSYDVKMKEKGDIPEGYSVSREKKERFSLILESASTNQTSMYLCASSQTSGGSSYEQYFGPGTRLTVT.

The rearrangement uses TRBV11-3 and TRBJ2-1; D may be TRBD1 (5 bases). V was shortened by 2 bases and J by 4 bases, with 15 bases between the two germline ends. CDR1 is SGHNT and CDR2 is YENEEA in the germline V gene. The CDR3 extends over 16 amino acids. The CDR3 coding sequence is TGTGCCAGCAGCTTAAGGTCGGAGACAGTATACAATGAGCAGTTCTTC. This gives the protein CASSLRSETVYNEQFF.

The chain combines TRBV28 with TRBJ1-4; D is unresolved. Germline assignment: CDR1 MDHEN and CDR2 SYDVKM. The CDR3 sequence is 12 residues long. The V gene lost 6 bases and the J gene lost 12 bases, with 14 bases spanning the gap. The CDR3 spells CASRTIPEELFF. CDR3 DNA: TGTGCCAGCAGGACCATTCCCGAGGAACTGTTTTTT.

This chain connects TRBV29-1 to TRBJ2-2; D perhaps matches TRBD1 (5 bases). CDR1 and CDR2 from the germline V gene are SQVTM and ANQGSEA. There are 13 residues in the CDR3. Deletions cut 2 bases from V and 4 bases from J, with 8 bases between. The CDR3 nucleotides are TGCAGCGTTGAAAAGGGGCTCACCGGGGAGCTGTTTTTT. Translation: CSVEKGLTGELFF.

Only a few counts were recorded for this clone. The rearrangement links TRBV7-2 to TRBJ2-4, with 13 bases lining up with TRBD2. Unmatched junction bases numbered 14, after V lost 3 bases and J lost 9 bases. Germline V gives CDR1 SGHTA, CDR2 FQGNSA. The CDR3 is made up of 18 amino acids. The DNA for the CDR3 is TGTGCCAGCAGCTTGGGGACGTTACTAGCGGGGGGGCGCGGCATTCAGTACTTC. Translating it yields CASSLGTLLAGGRGIQYF.

The rearrangement uses TRBV27 and TRBJ1-1, with unresolved D. V was trimmed by 3 bases and J by 4 bases, leaving 12 bases between them. Germline V gene sequence: CDR1 MNHEY, CDR2 SMNVEV (reference sequence). The CDR3 is 14 residues long. The CDR3 region is CASSLDGVGTEAFF. In DNA form, the CDR3 reads TGTGCCAGCAGTTTGGACGGGGTGGGCACTGAAGCTTTCTTT.

The chain couples TRBV5-6 to TRBJ2-7; a possible D gene is TRBD2 (6 bases). Germline V gene lookup returns CDR1 SGHDT and CDR2 YYEEEE. The CDR3 sequence is 13 residues long. Trimming left V 0 bases short and J 6 bases short, with 10 bases between. The CDR3 loop is CASSLDLGGEQYF. The CDR3 nucleotides read TGTGCCAGCAGCTTGGACCTCGGGGGCGAGCAGTACTTC.

This clone was recorded a few times. This chain links TRBV11-2 with TRBJ1-2; the match to TRBD1 covers 9 bases. Germline CDR1 reads SGHAT; CDR2 reads FQNNGV. The ends lost 5 bases at V and 7 bases at J; junction bases unmatched: 2. CDR3 size: 12 residues. The CDR3 here is CASSMDRGGYTF. For the CDR3, the DNA is TGTGCCAGCAGCATGGACAGGGGTGGCTACACCTTC.

The chain is built from TRBV15 and TRBJ1-5; no firm D call. Germline-derived CDR1 and CDR2 are LNHNV and YYDKDF (reference sequence). Trimming left V 2 bases short and J 6 bases short, with 5 bases between. This CDR3 spans 12 amino acids. The CDR3 bases are TGTGCCACCAGCAGATCTAGTCAGCCCCAGCATTTT. Its translation is CATSRSSQPQHF. The whole variable domain, remainder taken from reference TRBV15 and TRBJ1-5, is DAMVIQNPRYQVTQFGKPVTLSCSQTLNHNVMYWYQQKSSQAPKLLFHYYDKDFNNEADTPDNFQSRRPNTSFCFLDIRSPGLGDTAMYLCATSRSSQPQHFGDGTRLSIL.